This T cell receptor (beta chain) was profiled in a study of identical twins. Study-level results: Alpha sequences that were out-of-frame and twin-shared showed an excess of low generation probability. Cord blood beta clonotypes that were abundant carried fewer insertions, and memory repertoires showed no such trend. Among monozygotic twins, out-of-frame TCR alpha sharing exceeded what models predicted.

This clonotype was observed many times. Its antigen is not known. V was pared by 5 bases and J by 10 bases, with 9 bases of the junction left unmatched. This CDR3 is 16 amino acids long. Germline CDR1 SEHNR, CDR2 FQNEAQ (reference sequence). MiXCR was run by TCRdb on the 5' RACE reads, yielding one entry per CDR3 protein. The data show fewer than 650,000 distinct CDR3 sequences, more than 9% seen once. These same data were also listed under a study on yellow fever vaccine responses in identical twins.

Sequencing was performed on PBMCs. The gene calls are TRBV7-9 and TRBJ2-1, with 15 bases fitting TRBD2. This clonotype was sampled from a woman under 30 in good health. In DNA form, the CDR3 reads TGTGCCAGCAGCCCACGGACTAGCGGGAGGGCCCGGGAGCAGTTCTTC. This encodes CASSPRTSGRAREQFF. Complete variable domain (other parts from reference TRBV7-9 and TRBJ2-1): DTGVSQNPRHKITKRGQNVTFRCDPISEHNRLYWYRQTLGQGPEFLTYFQNEAQLEKSRLLSDRFSAERPKGSFSTLEIQRTEQGDSAMYLCASSPRTSGRAREQFFGPGTRLTVL.